Each of the 30 T cell receptor beta chains below was sequenced from the same sample in a study of control samples from healthy donors and cancer patients. The table came from immunoSEQ multiplex PCR; TCRdb's copy has only in-frame clones and leaves some out. This sample has 120,000 or so clones, with approximately 90% found just once. Sequences were obtained from blood. The receptors shown here come from a young man in good health.

This chain connects TRBV7-6 to TRBJ1-3, with D perhaps TRBD1 (6 bases). Germline V gene sequence: CDR1 SGHVS, CDR2 FNYEAQ. The CDR3 consists of 16 residues. V gave up 5 bases and J gave up 0 bases, with 14 bases separating them. The DNA of the CDR3 is TGTGCCAGCAGCCCCAGGACAGAGAGCTCTGGAAACACCATATATTTT. Protein product: CASSPRTESSGNTIYF.

The gene calls are TRBV3-1 (or the pseudogene TRBV3-2) and TRBJ2-6, with D possibly being TRBD2 (5 bases). Germline V gene lookup returns CDR1 LGHDT and CDR2 YNNKEL (reference sequence). V lost 1 base and J 0 bases, leaving 13 bases between the germline ends. The CDR3 runs to 18 residues. CDR3 DNA sequence: TGTGCCAGCAGCCAAGTTTCCCGGGAAAACTCTGGGGCCAACGTCCTGACTTTC. Protein product: CASSQVSRENSGANVLTF.

The chain has TRBV19 and TRBJ2-1; the D gene is possibly TRBD1 (6 bases). Germline V gene data show CDR1 as LNHDA and CDR2 as SQIVND (reference sequence). Trimming cost V 4 bases and J 5 bases, with 12 bases left between them. The CDR3 consists of 14 residues. The CDR3 sequence: CASSNGGTHNEQFF. CDR3 in DNA: TGTGCCAGTAGTAATGGGGGCACACACAATGAGCAGTTCTTC.

V is TRBV5-4 and J is TRBJ2-1; D not resolved. The V gene's germline CDR1 is SGHNT and CDR2 YYREEE (reference sequence). CDR3 size: 13 residues. V was cut by 1 base and J by 6 bases, with 8 bases left in between. Written as DNA, the CDR3 is TGTGCCAGCAGCTTGTGGGCAGGCAATGAGCAGTTCTTC. Translated, it gives CASSLWAGNEQFF.

The rearrangement links TRBV5-6 to TRBJ1-5; D is unresolved. Per the germline V gene, CDR1 is SGHDT and CDR2 is YYEEEE. This CDR3 has 13 amino acids. With 1 base removed from V and 3 bases from J, the gap between germline ends came to 5 bases. CDR3 residues: CASSLSDNQPQHF. CDR3 nucleotides: TGTGCCAGCAGCTTGTCTGACAATCAGCCCCAGCATTTT.

This clone was seen at least ten times. This chain joins TRBV5-1 and TRBJ1-4, with 7 bases lining up with TRBD1. The CDR3 runs 14 residues. Germline values: CDR1 SGHRS, CDR2 YFSETQ. Losses at the gene ends were 7 bases for V and 7 bases for J; bases not matched to a gene: 10. Here the CDR3 reads CASGPGTAAEKLFF. CDR3 bases: TGCGCCAGCGGCCCCGGGACAGCCGCTGAAAAACTGTTTTTT. The full variable domain, with the rest looked up from reference TRBV5-1 and TRBJ1-4, is KAGVTQTPRYLIKTRGQQVTLSCSPISGHRSVSWYQQTPGQGLQFLFEYFSETQRNKGNFPGRFSGRQFSNSRSEMNVSTLELGDSALYLCASGPGTAAEKLFFGSGTQLSVL.

V is TRBV5-6 and J is TRBJ2-1, with 12 nucleotides matching TRBD2. Germline V gives CDR1 SGHDT, CDR2 YYEEEE. Trimming removed 2 bases from V and 9 bases from J; junction bases left unmatched: 12. This CDR3 has 17 residues. CDR3 protein: CASSFPLAGGLQGEQFF. CDR3 sequence (DNA): TGTGCCAGCAGCTTTCCCCTAGCGGGGGGGCTTCAAGGTGAGCAGTTCTTC.

The V gene is TRBV6-5, the J gene TRBJ2-7, with 7 positions matching TRBD2. The CDR3 covers 15 residues. In germline, CDR1 is MNHEY, CDR2 SVGAGI. V lost 0 bases and J lost 2; bases outside the gene matches: 4. The CDR3 here is CASSYSGGYPYEQYF. The CDR3 DNA reads TGTGCCAGCAGTTACTCGGGAGGGTACCCCTACGAGCAGTACTTC.

The chain recombines TRBV4-1 with TRBJ2-1, with TRBD2 matching 10 bases. The CDR3 totals 16 residues. Germline CDR1 is MGHRA and CDR2 is YSYEKL. Trimming took 2 bases from V and 4 from J; bases not matched to a gene: 5. The CDR3 reads CASSQPLAGVYNEQFF. In nucleotides, the CDR3 is TGCGCCAGCAGCCAACCTCTAGCGGGGGTATACAATGAGCAGTTCTTC.

This chain joins TRBV5-1 and TRBJ1-2; TRBD1 aligns across 9 bases. V was clipped by 0 bases and J by 1 base; unmatched bases: 1. CDR1 SGHRS and CDR2 YFSETQ come from the germline V gene. This CDR3 comprises 15 residues. Here the CDR3 reads CASSLETGGNYGYTF. Written as DNA, the CDR3 is TGCGCCAGCAGCTTGGAGACAGGGGGTAACTATGGCTACACCTTC. Full variable domain (outside the CDR3, taken from reference TRBV5-1 and TRBJ1-2): KAGVTQTPRYLIKTRGQQVTLSCSPISGHRSVSWYQQTPGQGLQFLFEYFSETQRNKGNFPGRFSGRQFSNSRSEMNVSTLELGDSALYLCASSLETGGNYGYTFGSGTRLTVV.

The chain uses TRBV5-1 and TRBJ1-1; 10 bases fit TRBD1. The trim removed 4 bases at V and 5 bases at J, leaving 14 bases unmatched. Germline lookup yields CDR1 SGHRS and CDR2 YFSETQ. The CDR3 has 17 amino acids. CDR3 DNA: TGCGCCAGCAGCCGACCCACTATCGACAGGGGGCAAACTGAAGCTTTCTTT. Protein sequence: CASSRPTIDRGQTEAFF.

The chain's CDR3 is CASSAEGEASQPQHF. In DNA form, the CDR3 reads TGTGCCAGCAGCGCCGAGGGGGAGGCGAGTCAGCCCCAGCATTTT. This rearrangement joins TRBV6-5 to TRBJ1-5, with a weak D call TRBD1 (6 bases). The CDR3 is 15 amino acids. The V gene lost 6 bases and the J gene lost 6 bases, with 18 bases spanning the gap. Looked up from germline, CDR1 is MNHEY and CDR2 is SVGAGI.

This clone was counted a single time. This chain connects TRBV30 to TRBJ2-7; D is unclear. This CDR3 spans 15 amino acids. Trimming stripped 2 bases from V and 3 bases from J, with 17 bases between. Germline-derived CDR1 and CDR2 are GTSNPN and SVGIG (reference sequence). The CDR3 reads CAWSSRGRVVYEQYF. CDR3 DNA: TGTGCCTGGAGTTCTAGAGGTCGAGTGGTCTACGAGCAGTACTTC.

The CDR3 loop is CASSISGTIIYNEQFF. The CDR3 DNA reads as TGTGCCAGTAGTATATCTGGGACTATCATCTACAATGAGCAGTTCTTC. The chain employs TRBV19 and TRBJ2-1; TRBD2 matches at 7 bases. The V gene end was trimmed by 2 bases and the J gene end by 3 bases; junction bases not matched to a gene: 7. The CDR3 length is 16 residues. CDR1 and CDR2 (germline): LNHDA, SQIVND (reference sequence).

V is TRBV7-9 and J is TRBJ1-2; possible D gene TRBD1, 5 bases. V gave up 5 bases and J gave up 4 bases, with 14 bases separating them. Germline CDR1 and CDR2: SEHNR and FQNEAQ (reference sequence). This CDR3 has 14 amino acids. The CDR3 region is CASSPVGGSYGYTF. In DNA form, the CDR3 reads TGTGCCAGCAGCCCAGTGGGGGGTTCCTATGGCTACACCTTC.

The table lists this clone with a count of one. The chain is built from TRBV3-1 (or the pseudogene TRBV3-2) and TRBJ1-2; D remains unclear. The CDR3 extends over 16 amino acids. Germline values: CDR1 LGHDT, CDR2 YNNKEL (reference sequence). Between the trimmed V and J ends, which lost 0 bases and 4 bases, there was a span of 15 bases. CDR3 sequence: CASSQDSGVSTYGYTF. For the CDR3, the DNA is TGTGCCAGCAGCCAAGATTCTGGGGTATCTACCTATGGCTACACCTTC.

V usage is TRBV7-6 and J usage is TRBJ2-7, with 7 bases that match TRBD1. Germline V gene lookup returns CDR1 SGHVS and CDR2 FNYEAQ. V lost 1 base and J lost 0; bases outside the gene matches: 3. The CDR3 loop spans 15 amino acids. The CDR3 bases are TGTGCCAGCAGCTTAGAGGGGGCTAGCTCCTACGAGCAGTACTTC. Translated, it gives CASSLEGASSYEQYF.

This sequence joins TRBV29-1 and TRBJ1-1; possible D gene TRBD1, 5 bases. The CDR3 loop spans 14 amino acids. Germline lookup yields CDR1 SQVTM and CDR2 ANQGSEA. V lost 6 bases and J lost 1, with 15 bases in between. CDR3 sequence: CSVGTVPSNTEAFF. CDR3 sequence (DNA): TGCAGCGTGGGGACGGTACCTTCGAACACTGAAGCTTTCTTT.

The chain links TRBV30 to TRBJ1-2; no clear D gene. The V and J ends lost 1 base and 5 bases respectively, with 8 bases between them. The CDR3 has 12 amino acids. Germline CDR1 reads GTSNPN; CDR2 reads SVGIG (reference sequence). The CDR3 loop is CAWSAWVYGYTF. The CDR3 DNA reads TGTGCCTGGAGTGCGTGGGTATATGGCTACACCTTC.

V usage is TRBV6-1 and J usage is TRBJ2-7; D ambiguous. Trimming shortened V by 2 bases and J by 3 bases, and 5 bases separated the two germline ends. Germline CDR1 and CDR2: MNHNS and SASEGT. The CDR3 has 12 residues. The CDR3 sequence: CASSEPGYEQYF. CDR3 DNA: TGTGCCAGCAGTGAACCGGGCTACGAGCAGTACTTC.

The chain carries TRBV9 and TRBJ1-2, with a possible D match to TRBD1 (6 bases). The CDR3 consists of 11 residues. V was shortened by 6 bases and J by 4 bases, with 7 bases between the two germline ends. The germline gives CDR1 SGDLS, CDR2 YYNGEE. Here the CDR3 DNA reads TGTGCCAGCAAACAGGGCTATGGCTACACCTTC. This sequence encodes CASKQGYGYTF.

The V gene is TRBV9, the J gene TRBJ2-7, with TRBD1 matching over 7 bases. The CDR3 length is 14 residues. V lost 1 base to trimming and J lost 3 bases; unmatched junction nucleotides: 4. The V gene's germline CDR1 is SGDLS and CDR2 YYNGEE. This CDR3 reads CASSVSGQNYEQYF. The CDR3 DNA reads TGTGCCAGCAGCGTATCGGGACAGAACTACGAGCAGTACTTC.

The J gene is TRBJ2-3, the V gene TRBV6-5, with D hard to call. The CDR3 has 15 residues. Germline V CDR1 and CDR2: MNHEY, SVGAGI. The V gene lost 3 bases and the J gene lost 6 bases, with 16 bases spanning the gap. Here the CDR3 reads CASSYRCPTMDTQYF. The CDR3 nucleotides read TGTGCCAGCAGTTATAGGTGCCCGACGATGGATACGCAGTATTTT.

The chain links TRBV12-3 or TRBV12-4 to TRBJ2-7, with TRBD2 as a possible D gene (5 bases). CDR3 length: 12 residues. V lost 3 bases and J lost 5, with 8 bases in between. CDR3 bases: TGTGCCAGCAGTTTTCGGGGTCACGAGCAGTACTTC. Amino acids: CASSFRGHEQYF.

The genes are TRBV9 and TRBJ1-4; no firm D call. Germline V gene data show CDR1 as SGDLS and CDR2 as YYNGEE. Trimming removed 0 bases from V and 8 bases from J, with 8 bases in between. This CDR3 region has 13 residues. In DNA, the CDR3 is TGTGCCAGCAGCGTAGGAGTCGAGGAAAAACTGTTTTTT. It is translated as CASSVGVEEKLFF.

This chain uses TRBV9 with TRBJ1-2, with 7 bases aligning to TRBD1. V trimming: 0 bases; J trimming: 4 bases; junction bases outside the gene matches: 6. Germline CDR1 is SGDLS and CDR2 is YYNGEE. The CDR3 has 15 residues. CDR3 in amino acids: CASSVDPAGGYGYTF. CDR3 nucleotide sequence: TGTGCCAGCAGCGTAGACCCGGCAGGGGGCTATGGCTACACCTTC.

J is TRBJ1-6 and V is TRBV6-5; D not certain. Germline loops: CDR1 MNHEY, CDR2 SVGAGI. The CDR3 runs 13 residues. V was clipped by 4 bases and J by 5 bases, with 6 bases between them. The CDR3 DNA follows: TGTGCCAGCAGTTTGGGAAATAATTCACCCCTCCACTTT. This gives the protein CASSLGNNSPLHF.

This rearrangement joins TRBV27 to TRBJ1-2, with 11 bases aligning to TRBD1. This CDR3 is 16 amino acids long. V shed 3 bases and J 6 bases; nucleotides not matched to a gene: 9. Per germline, CDR1 MNHEY and CDR2 SMNVEV (reference sequence). DNA for the CDR3: TGTGCCAGCAGTTTTTTGGCCAGGGGACAGGGGGATGGCTACACCTTC. Amino acids: CASSFLARGQGDGYTF.

The J gene is TRBJ2-5, the V gene TRBV29-1; 7 bases map to TRBD1. V trimming: 0 bases; J trimming: 4 bases; junction bases outside the gene matches: 11. Germline-derived CDR1 and CDR2 are SQVTM and ANQGSEA. The CDR3 contains 16 residues. Written as DNA, the CDR3 is TGCAGCGTTGAAGACCCCGACGACAGGGTAGGAGAGACCCAGTACTTC. It encodes CSVEDPDDRVGETQYF.

The V gene is TRBV18, the J gene TRBJ2-7; the match to TRBD1 covers 7 bases. The germline V gene encodes CDR1 KGHSH and CDR2 LQKENI. V shed 0 bases and J 4 bases; nucleotides not matched to a gene: 12. This CDR3 has 17 amino acids. The CDR3, as DNA: TGTGCCAGCTCACCACCGCCGGGTAGAGGGGGCCGGTACGAGCAGTACTTC. Amino acid sequence: CASSPPPGRGGRYEQYF.